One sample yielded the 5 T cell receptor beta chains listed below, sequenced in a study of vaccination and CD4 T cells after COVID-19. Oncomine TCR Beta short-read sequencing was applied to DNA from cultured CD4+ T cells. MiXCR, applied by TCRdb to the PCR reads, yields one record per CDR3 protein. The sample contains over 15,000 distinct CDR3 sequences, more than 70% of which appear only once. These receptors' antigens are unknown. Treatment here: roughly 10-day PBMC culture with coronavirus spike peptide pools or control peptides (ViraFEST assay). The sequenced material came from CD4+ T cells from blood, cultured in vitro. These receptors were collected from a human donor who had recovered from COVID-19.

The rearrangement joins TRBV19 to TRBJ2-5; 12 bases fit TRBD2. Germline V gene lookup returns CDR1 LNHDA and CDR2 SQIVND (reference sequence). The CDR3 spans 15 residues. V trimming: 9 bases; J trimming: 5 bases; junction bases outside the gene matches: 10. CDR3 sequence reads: CARKTSGSIWETQYF. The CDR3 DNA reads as TGTGCCAGAAAGACTAGCGGGAGTATTTGGGAGACCCAGTACTTC.

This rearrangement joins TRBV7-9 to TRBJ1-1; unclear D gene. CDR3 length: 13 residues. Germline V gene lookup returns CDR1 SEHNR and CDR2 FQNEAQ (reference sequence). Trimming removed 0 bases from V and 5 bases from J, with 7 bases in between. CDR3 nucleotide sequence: TGTGCCAGCAGCTTAGCGATGGCGACTGAAGCTTTCTTT. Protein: CASSLAMATEAFF. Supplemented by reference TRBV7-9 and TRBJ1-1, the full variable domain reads DTGVSQNPRHKITKRGQNVTFRCDPISEHNRLYWYRQTLGQGPEFLTYFQNEAQLEKSRLLSDRFSAERPKGSFSTLEIQRTEQGDSAMYLCASSLAMATEAFFGQGTRLTVV.

In DNA, the CDR3 is TGTGCCAGCAGCCCTTACGGGGCCCCCTGGGAGCAGTACTTC. Translating gives CASSPYGAPWEQYF. The gene calls are TRBV11-3 and TRBJ2-7; tentatively, D is TRBD1 or TRBD2 (5 bases each). The germline gives CDR1 SGHNT, CDR2 YENEEA. The V gene lost 5 bases and the J gene lost 7 bases, with 18 bases spanning the gap. This CDR3 contains 14 residues. The full variable domain, in which reference TRBV11-3 and TRBJ2-7 provide the parts outside the CDR3, is EAGVVQSPRYKIIEKKQPVAFWCNPISGHNTLYWYLQNLGQGPELLIRYENEEAVDDSQLPKDRFSAERLKGVDSTLKIQPAELGDSAVYLCASSPYGAPWEQYFGPGTRLTVT.

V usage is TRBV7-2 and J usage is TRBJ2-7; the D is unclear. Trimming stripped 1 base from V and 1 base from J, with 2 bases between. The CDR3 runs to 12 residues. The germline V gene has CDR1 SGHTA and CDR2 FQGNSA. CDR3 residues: CASSLVSYEQYF. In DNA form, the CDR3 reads TGTGCCAGCAGCTTAGTTTCCTACGAGCAGTACTTC.

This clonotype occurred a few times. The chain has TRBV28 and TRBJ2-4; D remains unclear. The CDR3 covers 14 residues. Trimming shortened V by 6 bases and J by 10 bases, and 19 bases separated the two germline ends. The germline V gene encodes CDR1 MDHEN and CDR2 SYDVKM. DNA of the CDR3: TGTGCCAGCAGAGCCCAAGTGCAGATCGGGATTCAGTACTTC. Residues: CASRAQVQIGIQYF.